This paragraph covers one T cell receptor beta chain sequence. What it recognizes is unknown. Trimming stripped 0 bases from V and 7 bases from J, with 11 bases between. This CDR3 has 13 amino acids. Germline V gene data show CDR1 as SGHDT and CDR2 as YYEEEE. The data originate from a study of T cell responses to AZD1222 COVID-19 vaccine. Produced via immunoSEQ multiplex PCR; TCRdb's table is partial and in-frame only. The sample includes 150,000 to 200,000 clones, almost 95% of them seen just once. Study outcomes and limitations: Reportedly, close to half of spike-specific TCRs are directed against unmutated variant regions.

The source was peripheral blood, collected on day 0 of AZD1222 vaccination. The source of this sequence is an adult in good health. V is TRBV5-6 and J is TRBJ2-7; possible D gene TRBD1, 6 bases. The CDR3 sequence is CASSLGQALEQYF. Here the CDR3 DNA reads TGTGCCAGCAGCTTGGGACAGGCCCTTGAGCAGTACTTC.